The rows below give T cell receptor beta chains drawn from one sample of a study of radiation and T cells in renal cell carcinoma. Produced via immunoSEQ multiplex PCR; TCRdb's table is partial and in-frame only. The sample consists of 130,000 or so clones, 83% of them appearing once. Sequenced here: blood, sampled from a patient whose treatment included radiotherapy and nephrectomy. The source of these receptors is a woman in her forties or fifties with renal cell carcinoma. CDR3s include the opening cysteine and the closing phenylalanine or tryptophan. The D gene is left open where the match is weak. Expanded clones get a size class; other rows say once, few or many, or leave the size out.

J: TRBJ2-1; D: TRBD2; size: NA; V: TRBV9; DNA: TGTGCCAGCAGCGGTGGGGCGGGAGCGGGTGAGCAGTTCTTC; CDR3: CASSGGAGAGEQFF
J: TRBJ2-7; D: TRBD1; size: NA; V: TRBV7-2; DNA: TGTGCCAGCACCATCGGACAGGGGTACGAGCAGTACTTC; CDR3: CASTIGQGYEQYF
J: TRBJ2-7; D: NA; size: NA; V: TRBV9; DNA: TGTGCCAGCAGCGTTGGGGGAGAAGGTGGGTTCTACGAGCAGTACTTC; CDR3: CASSVGGEGGFYEQYF
J: TRBJ2-5; D: TRBD2; size: NA; V: TRBV11-2; DNA: TGTGCCAGCAGCTTACATAGCGGGAGTGGCGAGACCCAGTACTTC; CDR3: CASSLHSGSGETQYF
J: TRBJ1-4; D: NA; size: once; V: TRBV6-5; DNA: TGTGCCAGCAGTTACGGGCAGGATAATGAAAAACTGTTTTTT; CDR3: CASSYGQDNEKLFF
J: TRBJ1-1; D: NA; size: NA; V: TRBV6-5; DNA: TGTGCCAGCAGAGTTACAGGGAATACTGAAGCTTTCTTT; CDR3: CASRVTGNTEAFF
J: TRBJ1-6; D: NA; size: few; V: TRBV18; DNA: TGTGCCAGCTCACCGGGGAGCTATAATTCACCCCTCCACTTT; CDR3: CASSPGSYNSPLHF
J: TRBJ1-1; D: NA; size: NA; V: TRBV5-6; DNA: TGTGCCAGCAGCTTGGGCAGGGGTCGATTTAATACTGAAGCTTTCTTT; CDR3: CASSLGRGRFNTEAFF
J: TRBJ2-5; D: NA; size: few; V: TRBV6-5; DNA: TGTGCCAGCAGTCCTCATTCGCGCACCCAGTACTTC; CDR3: CASSPHSRTQYF
J: TRBJ1-5; D: NA; size: few; V: TRBV19; DNA: TGTGCCAGTAGTTTCGGGACATTTAGCAATCAGCCCCAGCATTTT; CDR3: CASSFGTFSNQPQHF
J: TRBJ1-3; D: TRBD1; size: few; V: TRBV9; DNA: TGTGCCAGCAGCGTGCGCCCGATCGGACAGGTAGCAGAATTT; CDR3: CASSVRPIGQVAEF
J: TRBJ2-1; D: NA; size: few; V: TRBV29-1; DNA: TGCAGCGTTGGAACGCCGGGACTCAACAATGAGCAGTTCTTC; CDR3: CSVGTPGLNNEQFF
J: TRBJ1-5; D: NA; size: NA; V: TRBV15; DNA: TGTGCCACCAGCAGAGATTTGGGGGGCGTGGGGCCCCAGCATTTT; CDR3: CATSRDLGGVGPQHF
J: TRBJ1-1; D: NA; size: NA; V: TRBV9; DNA: TGTGCCAGCAGCCCCAATATGGGAATCACTGAAGCTTTCTTT; CDR3: CASSPNMGITEAFF
J: TRBJ1-1; D: NA; size: NA; V: TRBV5-1; DNA: TGCGCCAGCAGCCACATACAGGGTTCGGGCACTGAAGCTTTCTTT; CDR3: CASSHIQGSGTEAFF
J: TRBJ1-2; D: TRBD1; size: NA; V: TRBV10-3; DNA: TGTGCCATCAGTGAGCTCCTGACAGGGGCCAACTATGGCTACACCTTC; CDR3: CAISELLTGANYGYTF
J: TRBJ2-7; D: TRBD1; size: NA; V: TRBV10-1; DNA: TGCGCCAGCAGTGAGTCCGGGACAGGGAACGAGCAGTACTTC; CDR3: CASSESGTGNEQYF
J: TRBJ2-1; D: NA; size: NA; V: TRBV4-3; DNA: TGCGCCAGCAGCCAAGATATAGGACCTGTGGACAATGAGCAGTTCTTC; CDR3: CASSQDIGPVDNEQFF
J: TRBJ1-1; D: NA; size: NA; V: TRBV4-3; DNA: TGCGCCAGCAGCCAAGATCAGGGTTTGAACACTGAAGCTTTCTTT; CDR3: CASSQDQGLNTEAFF
J: TRBJ2-7; D: NA; size: NA; V: TRBV11-2; DNA: TGTGCCAGCAGCTTCCATACAGGGCCGACCTACGAGCAGTACTTC; CDR3: CASSFHTGPTYEQYF
J: TRBJ1-1; D: TRBD1; size: NA; V: TRBV5-1; DNA: TGCGCCAGCAGCTCCCGGACAGGAAAGGACACTGAAGCTTTCTTT; CDR3: CASSSRTGKDTEAFF
J: TRBJ1-5; D: NA; size: NA; V: TRBV10-3; DNA: TGTGCCATCGGAAGGCCCAATCAGCCCCAGCATTTT; CDR3: CAIGRPNQPQHF
J: TRBJ2-7; D: TRBD2; size: NA; V: TRBV4-1; DNA: TGCGCCAGCAGCCAAGAACGGACTAGCGGGATCTACGAGCAGTACTTC; CDR3: CASSQERTSGIYEQYF
J: TRBJ2-7; D: NA; size: NA; V: TRBV5-4; DNA: TGTGCCAGCAGCTTTGACGTCCGGGCGGTGGGGTACGAGCAGTACTTC; CDR3: CASSFDVRAVGYEQYF
J: TRBJ2-2; D: NA; size: NA; V: TRBV25-1; DNA: TGTGCCAGCTGGCAGGGGCAGGCGAACACCGGGGAGCTGTTTTTT; CDR3: CASWQGQANTGELFF
J: TRBJ2-7; D: NA; size: NA; V: TRBV6-6; DNA: TGTGCCAGCAGTTATGCCGCTGAGGGAGGCGGGCAGTACTTC; CDR3: CASSYAAEGGGQYF
J: TRBJ2-4; D: NA; size: NA; V: TRBV19; DNA: TGTGCCAGTAGTATGGCCAGTATGACCAAAAACATTCAGTACTTC; CDR3: CASSMASMTKNIQYF
J: TRBJ2-2; D: NA; size: NA; V: TRBV5-1; DNA: TGCGCCAGCAGCTTAGCGGTTGGCGGGGAGCTGTTTTTT; CDR3: CASSLAVGGELFF
J: TRBJ2-3; D: NA; size: NA; V: TRBV7-2; DNA: TGTGCCAGCAGCTTTAGCGGCCCCGGCACAGATACGCAGTATTTT; CDR3: CASSFSGPGTDTQYF
J: TRBJ2-3; D: NA; size: NA; V: TRBV30; DNA: TGTGCCTGGAGCCCTGAGGCAGATACGCAGTATTTT; CDR3: CAWSPEADTQYF
J: TRBJ2-1; D: TRBD1; size: NA; V: TRBV6-6; DNA: TGTGCCAGCAGTACCCGGACAGGGAACAATGAGCAGTTCTTC; CDR3: CASSTRTGNNEQFF
J: TRBJ2-7; D: NA; size: NA; V: TRBV5-6; DNA: TGTGCCAGCAGCTCCAACAGGGCACCACCAGCCTACGAGCAGTACTTC; CDR3: CASSSNRAPPAYEQYF
J: TRBJ1-6; D: NA; size: NA; V: TRBV4-3; DNA: TGCGCCAGCAGCCAAGATTCGACGGCAGGCTTGACCCGTTCACCCCTCCACTTT; CDR3: CASSQDSTAGLTRSPLHF
J: TRBJ1-4; D: NA; size: NA; V: TRBV30; DNA: TGTGCCTGGAGTGCTGGAGTTAATGAAAAACTGTTTTTT; CDR3: CAWSAGVNEKLFF
J: TRBJ2-7; D: NA; size: NA; V: TRBV7-2; DNA: TGTGCCAGCAGCTTAGAACTGAACTACGAGCAGTACTTC; CDR3: CASSLELNYEQYF
J: TRBJ2-7; D: NA; size: NA; V: TRBV27; DNA: TGTGCCAGCAGTTTACGGCTGGGGACCTCCTACGAGCAGTACTTC; CDR3: CASSLRLGTSYEQYF
J: TRBJ1-6; D: TRBD1; size: NA; V: TRBV27; DNA: TGTGCCAGCAGTCCCTCGGGACAGGCTTATAATTCACCCCTCCACTTT; CDR3: CASSPSGQAYNSPLHF
J: TRBJ1-1; D: NA; size: few; V: TRBV11-2; DNA: TGTGCCAGCAGCTTAGTTTTACAGGGCGACGAAGCTTTCTTT; CDR3: CASSLVLQGDEAFF
J: TRBJ2-5; D: NA; size: NA; V: TRBV5-6; DNA: TGTGCCAGCAGCTTGGGTCGGACCCAAGAGACCCAGTACTTC; CDR3: CASSLGRTQETQYF
J: TRBJ2-3; D: TRBD1; size: NA; V: TRBV15; DNA: TGTGCCACCAGCCGGGACAGGGGTTTAGATACGCAGTATTTT; CDR3: CATSRDRGLDTQYF
J: TRBJ2-1; D: NA; size: NA; V: TRBV19; DNA: TGTGCCAGTAGTACTAGCGCCCTATGGTTCTTC; CDR3: CASSTSALWFF
J: TRBJ2-5; D: TRBD1; size: once; V: TRBV12-5; DNA: TGTGCTTCCCAGACAGGGACCCAAGAGACCCAGTACTTC; CDR3: CASQTGTQETQYF
J: TRBJ1-1; D: NA; size: NA; V: TRBV10-3; DNA: TGTGCCATCAGACAGAGCCTGAACACTGAAGCTTTCTTT; CDR3: CAIRQSLNTEAFF